One sample yielded the 24 T cell receptor beta chains listed below, sequenced in a study of cytomegalovirus exposure and HLA in healthy donors (dated by TCRdb to the late 2010s). Libraries were prepared through the immunoSEQ multiplex PCR assay. A mixture of 60 forward primers for TCR Vbeta segments and 13 reverse primers for TCR Jbeta segments was used in the multiplex PCR. TCRdb stores this immuneACCESS table with in-frame sequences only. Part of the clones is absent; in the studies checked, under half of the shortfall reflects unresolved V genes, and no reason is known for the rest. In this sample the table shows roughly 190,000 clones, about 90% of which occur a single time. The top ten clones comprise 1% to 1.5% of the sample. What was sequenced was PBMCs. The receptors here all came from a man aged 25-45 years in good health and CMV-seronegative.

The V and J genes are TRBV28 and TRBJ2-1; D perhaps matches TRBD1 (6 bases). The V gene's germline CDR1 is MDHEN and CDR2 SYDVKM. Trimming stripped 6 bases from V and 7 bases from J, with 16 bases between. The CDR3 has 14 amino acids. CDR3 loop: CASRYRVSSNEQFF. The CDR3 nucleotides read TGTGCCAGCAGGTACAGGGTTTCTAGTAATGAGCAGTTCTTC.

This chain uses TRBV9 with TRBJ2-7, with no clear D. The V gene's germline CDR1 is SGDLS and CDR2 YYNGEE. V lost 0 bases and J 3 bases, leaving 7 bases between the germline ends. The CDR3 consists of 13 residues. CDR3 DNA sequence: TGTGCCAGCAGCGTAGAGCCGAACTACGAGCAGTACTTC. Amino acid sequence: CASSVEPNYEQYF.

The chain has TRBV5-5 and TRBJ2-5, with 7 positions matching TRBD1. The CDR3 is made up of 14 amino acids. Losses at the gene ends were 0 bases for V and 4 bases for J; bases not matched to a gene: 3. The germline V gene has CDR1 SGHKS and CDR2 YYEKEE (reference sequence). CDR3 in DNA: TGTGCCAGCAGCTTGGAGACAGGGTTAGAGACCCAGTACTTC. Protein sequence: CASSLETGLETQYF.

The gene calls are TRBV2 and TRBJ2-2, with TRBD1 matching 7 bases. Germline V gene data show CDR1 as SNHLY and CDR2 as FYNNEI. The CDR3 contains 15 residues. V shed 3 bases, J shed 1 base, and the junction held 2 bases outside the gene matches. The CDR3 nucleotides are TGTGCCAGCAGTGACAACAGGGGGAACACCGGGGAGCTGTTTTTT. Translation: CASSDNRGNTGELFF.

The chain has TRBV6-1 and TRBJ1-2; perhaps TRBD1 as D (5 bases). This CDR3 has 12 residues. Germline V lookup: CDR1 MNHNS, CDR2 SASEGT. V was trimmed by 6 bases and J by 5 bases, leaving 10 bases between them. As DNA, the CDR3 is TGTGCCAGCAGCCTGGGGCTGTATGGCTACACCTTC. Translating it yields CASSLGLYGYTF.

The rearrangement uses TRBV2 and TRBJ2-7, with 11 bases aligning to TRBD2. This CDR3 has 13 residues. CDR1 is SNHLY and CDR2 is FYNNEI in the germline V gene. V lost 7 bases to trimming and J lost 5 bases; unmatched junction nucleotides: 4. The DNA of the CDR3 is TGTGCCAGCACACTAGCGGGAGCTAACGAGCAGTACTTC. It codes for CASTLAGANEQYF.

The CDR3 DNA is TGTGCCAGCGGACAGGGGCAGTCCTACGAGCAGTACTTC. It translates to CASGQGQSYEQYF. The chain couples TRBV11-2 to TRBJ2-7; the match to TRBD1 covers 9 bases. V lost 8 bases, J lost 1 base, and 3 bases stayed unmatched. In germline, CDR1 is SGHAT, CDR2 FQNNGV. CDR3 length: 13 amino acids.

V is TRBV28 and J is TRBJ1-1; D remains unclear. The CDR3 extends over 14 amino acids. V lost 4 bases and J lost 5, with 14 bases in between. Germline V gives CDR1 MDHEN, CDR2 SYDVKM. CDR3 protein: CASSSLGSRTEAFF. The CDR3 nucleotides are TGTGCCAGCAGTTCCCTAGGGAGTCGGACTGAAGCTTTCTTT.

J is TRBJ2-7 and V is TRBV5-4; TRBD1 matches at 8 bases. There are 15 residues in the CDR3. Germline trimming cut 4 bases from V and 3 bases from J; bases unmatched to any gene: 9. From germline, CDR1 is SGHNT and CDR2 YYREEE (reference sequence). The CDR3 bases are TGTGCCAGCAGCGCAGGGACAGGCCCCAACTACGAGCAGTACTTC. This translates into CASSAGTGPNYEQYF.

This chain connects TRBV4-1 to TRBJ2-7, with D unclear. This CDR3 comprises 12 residues. Trimming pared 3 bases from V and 6 bases from J, leaving 9 bases between. From germline, CDR1 is MGHRA and CDR2 YSYEKL. The CDR3 DNA reads as TGCGCCAGCAGCCATGTGTCGGGCGAGCAGTACTTC. This codes for CASSHVSGEQYF.

The chain uses TRBV2 and TRBJ1-1, with 8 nucleotides matching TRBD1. The V gene's germline CDR1 is SNHLY and CDR2 FYNNEI. The CDR3 extends over 17 amino acids. V trimming: 3 bases; J trimming: 4 bases; junction bases outside the gene matches: 13. CDR3 residues: CASSEVRRGREGTEAFF. The CDR3 DNA reads as TGTGCCAGCAGTGAGGTTCGCAGGGGGCGGGAAGGCACTGAAGCTTTCTTT.

CDR3 in DNA: TGCGCCAGCAGCTTGCAGGGACAGGGGGCGCGTAACGGGGAGCTGTTTTTT. Residues: CASSLQGQGARNGELFF. The V gene is TRBV5-1, the J gene TRBJ2-2, with 12 nucleotides matching TRBD1. CDR3 length: 17 amino acids. J was trimmed by 7 bases and V by 1 base; bases with no gene match: 8. Germline V gives CDR1 SGHRS, CDR2 YFSETQ.

The V and J genes are TRBV27 and TRBJ1-2; no clear D. The ends were cut back, 3 bases at V and 2 bases at J, with 10 bases in the middle. The germline V gene encodes CDR1 MNHEY and CDR2 SMNVEV (reference sequence). CDR3 length equals 14 residues. CDR3 sequence reads: CASSLSGRNYGYTF. Written as DNA, the CDR3 is TGTGCCAGCAGTTTGTCCGGGAGAAACTATGGCTACACCTTC.

Comment on this clone: Mismatch with germline at one junction end may stem from a read error. The chain combines TRBV7-8 with TRBJ1-2; D might be TRBD1 (5 bases). Looked up from germline, CDR1 is SGHVS and CDR2 is FQNEAQ. The CDR3 consists of 15 residues. The CDR3 nucleotides read TGTGCCGGCAGTTTCCATGCCGGGGGGTCCTATGGCTACACCTTC. Protein: CAGSFHAGGSYGYTF.

This clone was recorded once. The V call is TRBV5-1, the J call TRBJ2-7, with no clear D. V gave up 0 bases and J gave up 2 bases, with 12 bases separating them. This CDR3 is 15 amino acids long. Germline V gene sequence: CDR1 SGHRS, CDR2 YFSETQ. In nucleotides, the CDR3 is TGCGCCAGCAGCTTGGGGGCCAACAGCCCCTACGAGCAGTACTTC. Translated, it gives CASSLGANSPYEQYF. Full variable domain (rest looked up from reference TRBV5-1 and TRBJ2-7): KAGVTQTPRYLIKTRGQQVTLSCSPISGHRSVSWYQQTPGQGLQFLFEYFSETQRNKGNFPGRFSGRQFSNSRSEMNVSTLELGDSALYLCASSLGANSPYEQYFGPGTRLTVT.

This chain links TRBV19 with TRBJ1-2; no firm D call. CDR3 length: 11 amino acids. The V gene lost 6 bases and the J gene lost 10 bases, with 12 bases spanning the gap. The V gene's germline CDR1 is LNHDA and CDR2 SQIVND (reference sequence). The CDR3 loop reads CASRRVGVYTF. CDR3 bases: TGTGCCAGTAGACGAGTGGGAGTCTACACCTTC.

This rearrangement joins TRBV5-1 to TRBJ2-5, with 7 positions matching TRBD1. CDR1 and CDR2 from the germline V gene are SGHRS and YFSETQ. The CDR3 sequence is 15 residues long. The ends lost 4 bases at V and 2 bases at J; junction bases unmatched: 8. The CDR3 region has the DNA TGCGCCAGCAGCCTAGGGGGACAGTCACAAGAGACCCAGTACTTC. Its translation: CASSLGGQSQETQYF.

Concerning this clone itself: One junction end disagrees with the germline gene, perhaps due to a read error. The rearrangement joins TRBV28 to TRBJ1-2, with 8 bases aligning to TRBD1. The CDR3 runs 11 residues. Germline V CDR1 and CDR2: MDHEN, SYDVKM. Here the CDR3 reads CASSRGQAVAF. DNA for the CDR3: TGTGCCAGCAGCCGGGGACAGGCAGTCGCCTTC.

The V and J genes are TRBV7-9 and TRBJ1-3; D remains unclear. This CDR3 spans 16 amino acids. Germline assignment: CDR1 SEHNR and CDR2 FQNEAQ (reference sequence). The V gene lost 3 bases and the J gene lost 0 bases, with 12 bases spanning the gap. The CDR3, as DNA: TGTGCCAGCAGCTTCCCGGGGTCCGTCTCTGGAAACACCATATATTTT. Translating it yields CASSFPGSVSGNTIYF.

This clone was seen just once. This sequence joins TRBV11-2 and TRBJ2-1; TRBD2 matches 10 bases. Unmatched junction bases numbered 8, after V lost 3 bases and J lost 6 bases. Germline CDR1 and CDR2: SGHAT and FQNNGV. CDR3 length: 16 amino acids. Here the CDR3 DNA reads TGTGCCAGCAGCTTTCGAATAGCGGGGGGAGTCAATGAGCAGTTCTTC. Translating gives CASSFRIAGGVNEQFF.

V usage is TRBV13 and J usage is TRBJ1-2; D is possibly TRBD1 (6 bases). Germline V gene data show CDR1 as PRHDT and CDR2 as FYEKMQ (reference sequence). Trimming stripped 1 base from V and 3 bases from J, with 6 bases between. This CDR3 spans 13 amino acids. The CDR3 bases are TGTGCCAGCAGCTTAGACAGGGACTATGGCTACACCTTC. Its translation: CASSLDRDYGYTF.

This rearrangement joins TRBV28 to TRBJ1-4; 8 bases are a match to TRBD1. The CDR3 covers 15 residues. Looked up from germline, CDR1 is MDHEN and CDR2 is SYDVKM. Trimming removed 4 bases from V and 3 bases from J; junction bases left unmatched: 4. The CDR3 nucleotides are TGTGCCAGCAGTTCAACAGGGGGTGCTAATGAAAAACTGTTTTTT. As protein: CASSSTGGANEKLFF.

The chain employs TRBV27 and TRBJ2-7; 11 bases line up with TRBD1. Germline-derived CDR1 and CDR2 are MNHEY and SMNVEV (reference sequence). The CDR3 runs to 15 residues. The ends lost 6 bases at V and 2 bases at J; junction bases unmatched: 6. CDR3 sequence: CASSTKGQGAYEQYF. CDR3 nucleotides: TGTGCCAGCAGCACAAAGGGACAGGGGGCCTACGAGCAGTACTTC.

V usage is TRBV29-1 and J usage is TRBJ2-4; D not certain. Germline V gives CDR1 SQVTM, CDR2 ANQGSEA. CDR3 length: 12 residues. Trimming removed 1 base from V and 7 bases from J, with 8 bases in between. In nucleotides, the CDR3 is TGCAGCGTTGAAGGGCTGTGGAACATTCAGTACTTC. Amino acids: CSVEGLWNIQYF.